Listed here are 29 T cell receptor beta chains from one sample, sequenced in a study of T cell clones after liver transplantation. Libraries were prepared by immunoSEQ multiplex PCR; TCRdb keeps only in-frame clonotypes and omits some of them. The data show some 120,000 clones, with 90% seen just once and around 0.86% held by the top ten. Material: CD4+ T cells from blood, obtained 12 months after liver transplant. Receptor source: a human patient who received a liver transplant. Some of these T cells may belong to the graft donor.

J is TRBJ1-3 and V is TRBV10-3, with D unclear. The CDR3 has 13 residues. Germline V gene data show CDR1 as ENHRY and CDR2 as SYGVKD. Between the trimmed V and J ends, which lost 6 bases and 0 bases, there was a span of 6 bases. The CDR3 loop is CAIRPNSGNTIYF. The CDR3 nucleotides read TGTGCCATCAGGCCAAACTCTGGAAACACCATATATTTT.

This chain links TRBV27 with TRBJ2-2; 8 bases are shared with TRBD1. The CDR3 length is 15 residues. V gave up 3 bases and J gave up 7 bases; unmatched junction bases: 7. Germline CDR1 is MNHEY and CDR2 is SMNVEV (reference sequence). Here the CDR3 reads CASSFTGGSNGELFF. The DNA of the CDR3 is TGTGCCAGCAGTTTCACAGGGGGAAGTAACGGGGAGCTGTTTTTT.

The chain employs TRBV5-1 and TRBJ2-2; 9 bases match TRBD1. The CDR3 totals 16 residues. V trimming: 5 bases; J trimming: 4 bases; junction bases outside the gene matches: 9. CDR1 is SGHRS, CDR2 YFSETQ, per germline. For the CDR3, the DNA is TGCGCCAGCAGGAACACCGGGACAGGGTCCACCGGGGAGCTGTTTTTT. Protein: CASRNTGTGSTGELFF.

V is TRBV4-3 and J is TRBJ1-4; 9 bases align to TRBD1. This CDR3 region has 14 residues. The junction had 7 bases not matched to a gene; V was cut back by 3 bases and J by 11 bases. CDR1 and CDR2 from the germline V gene are LGHNA and YSLEER. The CDR3 DNA reads TGCGCCAGCAGCCAGGACAGGGGAAGGCCGAAACTGTTTTTT. It translates to CASSQDRGRPKLFF.

This chain connects TRBV7-8 to TRBJ2-7, with no clear D. The germline gives CDR1 SGHVS, CDR2 FQNEAQ. This CDR3 spans 14 amino acids. Trimming cost V 1 base and J 2 bases, with 9 bases left between them. CDR3 bases: TGTGCCAGCAGCTTAGAGGCAGGAGCCTACGAGCAGTACTTC. Protein: CASSLEAGAYEQYF. Looking up the rest from reference TRBV7-8 and TRBJ2-7 gives the full variable domain: GAGVSQSPRYKVAKRGQDVALRCDPISGHVSLFWYQQALGQGPEFLTYFQNEAQLDKSGLPSDRFFAERPEGSVSTLKIQRTQQEDSAVYLCASSLEAGAYEQYFGPGTRLTVT.

This clone was seen just once. The chain has TRBV28 and TRBJ2-7, with 8 bases aligning to TRBD1. This CDR3 comprises 15 residues. V gave up 5 bases and J gave up 0 bases; unmatched junction bases: 6. Germline CDR1 is MDHEN and CDR2 is SYDVKM. Written as DNA, the CDR3 is TGTGCCAGCAGTCTGACAGGGGTGAGCTCCTACGAGCAGTACTTC. Translated, it gives CASSLTGVSSYEQYF.

This chain joins TRBV4-1 and TRBJ1-4; D is perhaps TRBD1 (6 bases). Trimming left V 1 base short and J 2 bases short, with 14 bases between. This CDR3 region has 17 residues. CDR1 MGHRA and CDR2 YSYEKL come from the germline V gene. The CDR3 reads CASSQVGGPRTNEKLFF. DNA of the CDR3: TGCGCCAGCAGCCAAGTGGGGGGGCCGAGGACTAATGAAAAACTGTTTTTT.

CDR3 sequence reads: CASSLGLSGSRDTQYF. The CDR3 DNA reads TGTGCCAGCAGCTTAGGGCTTAGCGGGAGTCGAGATACGCAGTATTTT. The chain is built from TRBV7-6 and TRBJ2-3; 9 positions match TRBD2. The CDR3 has 16 amino acids. Germline loops: CDR1 SGHVS, CDR2 FNYEAQ. After removal of 1 base from V and 5 bases from J, the junction contained 7 bases not matched to a gene.

The chain joins TRBV12-5 to TRBJ2-7; no clear D. The germline CDR1 and CDR2 sequences are LGHNT and FRNRAP. CDR3 length: 14 amino acids. V was clipped by 0 bases and J by 1 base, with 7 bases between them. DNA for the CDR3: TGTGCTAGTGGTTTGGTTCACCTTTCCTACGAGCAGTACTTC. The encoded protein is CASGLVHLSYEQYF.

Written as DNA, the CDR3 is TGTGCCAGCAGCCTTGCCGGACAGGGGAACACTGAAGCTTTCTTT. This encodes CASSLAGQGNTEAFF. The rearrangement uses TRBV28 and TRBJ1-1, with 8 bases aligning to TRBD1. Germline V gene lookup returns CDR1 MDHEN and CDR2 SYDVKM. J was trimmed by 1 base and V by 6 bases; bases with no gene match: 7. The CDR3 loop spans 15 amino acids.

V is TRBV7-9 and J is TRBJ2-3; no clear D gene. Trimming left V 2 bases short and J 6 bases short, with 6 bases between. Germline CDR1 is SEHNR and CDR2 is FQNEAQ (reference sequence). The length of the CDR3 is 12 residues. In DNA, the CDR3 is TGTGCCAGCAGCTTAAGGCGGGATACGCAGTATTTT. Its translation: CASSLRRDTQYF.

The chain joins TRBV6-5 to TRBJ1-4; D is undetermined. Trimming pared 6 bases from V and 0 bases from J, leaving 5 bases between. CDR3 length: 13 residues. Germline V lookup: CDR1 MNHEY, CDR2 SVGAGI. The CDR3 sequence: CASSRPTNEKLFF. CDR3 bases: TGTGCCAGCAGCCGACCAACTAATGAAAAACTGTTTTTT.

The chain uses TRBV5-1 and TRBJ1-2; the match to TRBD1 covers 8 bases. The germline CDR1 and CDR2 sequences are SGHRS and YFSETQ. V lost 1 base and J lost 10; bases outside the gene matches: 9. There are 14 residues in the CDR3. The CDR3 DNA follows: TGCGCCAGCAGCTTGCAACAGGGGGAGTCCGTCTACACCTTC. This sequence encodes CASSLQQGESVYTF.

The V gene is TRBV7-2, the J gene TRBJ1-4; D gene uncertain. Trimming took off 5 bases at V and 0 bases at J, with 7 bases between the two ends. Germline V lookup: CDR1 SGHTA, CDR2 FQGNSA. This CDR3 is built from 14 residues. This CDR3 is CASSPSATNEKLFF. CDR3 bases: TGTGCCAGCAGCCCTTCTGCAACTAATGAAAAACTGTTTTTT.

The chain uses TRBV5-4 and TRBJ2-7; 7 bases align to TRBD1. Germline V gives CDR1 SGHNT, CDR2 YYREEE (reference sequence). J gave up 3 bases and V 7 bases, and 7 bases lay outside the gene matches. This CDR3 has 13 amino acids. CDR3: CASAGQESYEQYF. The DNA of the CDR3 is TGTGCCAGCGCAGGACAGGAAAGCTACGAGCAGTACTTC.

The chain recombines TRBV7-6 with TRBJ2-5; weak D call: TRBD2 (7 bases). This CDR3 is 14 amino acids long. V lost 1 base to trimming and J lost 4 bases, with 10 bases between them. Germline V lookup: CDR1 SGHVS, CDR2 FNYEAQ. The CDR3 bases are TGTGCCAGCAGCTTAGGGGGGGGCCGAGAGACCCAGTACTTC. Amino acids: CASSLGGGRETQYF.

CDR3: CASSPQGVQETQYF. The CDR3 nucleotides are TGTGCCAGCTCACCTCAGGGGGTTCAAGAGACCCAGTACTTC. The V call is TRBV18, the J call TRBJ2-5; TRBD1 aligns across 7 bases. Germline V gives CDR1 KGHSH, CDR2 LQKENI. Trimming cost V 3 bases and J 2 bases; bases outside gene matches: 3. The CDR3 is 14 amino acids.

The chain is built from TRBV6-1 and TRBJ2-7; D not certain. Germline values: CDR1 MNHNS, CDR2 SASEGT. This CDR3 contains 15 residues. Between the trimmed V and J ends, which lost 0 bases and 4 bases, there was a span of 13 bases. In DNA, the CDR3 is TGTGCCAGCAGTGAAGCGGCCTCCGCCTTATACGAGCAGTACTTC. Protein sequence: CASSEAASALYEQYF.

The chain employs TRBV18 and TRBJ2-7; D is ambiguous. This CDR3 has 15 amino acids. Germline V lookup: CDR1 KGHSH, CDR2 LQKENI. V was cut by 0 bases and J by 5 bases, with 14 bases left in between. CDR3 bases: TGTGCCAGCTCACCACCGGGTCGTTCCTCGCACGAGCAGTACTTC. Protein product: CASSPPGRSSHEQYF.

The rearrangement joins TRBV2 to TRBJ1-1, with D uncertain. Germline V lookup: CDR1 SNHLY, CDR2 FYNNEI. The CDR3 is 14 residues long. Trimming took 6 bases from V and 4 from J, leaving 15 bases between them. The CDR3 coding sequence is TGTGCCAGCAGCGCCTGGGGAGGGTCCACTGAAGCTTTCTTT. Translating gives CASSAWGGSTEAFF.

The rearrangement uses TRBV2 and TRBJ2-3, with D hard to call. V was clipped by 7 bases and J by 0 bases, with 8 bases between them. CDR3 length equals 13 residues. Germline values: CDR1 SNHLY, CDR2 FYNNEI. The CDR3 coding sequence is TGTGCCAGCACTGACCCTAGCACAGATACGCAGTATTTT. Translated, it gives CASTDPSTDTQYF. Variable domain in full (rest from reference TRBV2 and TRBJ2-3): EPEVTQTPSHQVTQMGQEVILRCVPISNHLYFYWYRQILGQKVEFLVSFYNNEISEKSEIFDDQFSVERPDGSNFTLKIRSTKLEDSAMYFCASTDPSTDTQYFGPGTRLTVL.

The V call is TRBV11-3, the J call TRBJ2-1; maybe TRBD2 (6 bases). Trimming pared 0 bases from V and 0 bases from J, leaving 6 bases between. This CDR3 is built from 15 residues. Germline CDR1 and CDR2: SGHNT and YENEEA. The CDR3 bases are TGTGCCAGCAGCTTAGACGGGAGCTCCTACAATGAGCAGTTCTTC. Translated: CASSLDGSSYNEQFF.

This chain connects TRBV19 to TRBJ2-7, with 7 bases aligning to TRBD2. CDR3 length: 14 residues. CDR1 is LNHDA, CDR2 SQIVND, per germline (reference sequence). V shed 1 base, J shed 3 bases, and the junction held 3 bases outside the gene matches. The CDR3 DNA follows: TGTGCCAGTAGTATAGGAAGCGGGGTCTACGAGCAGTACTTC. Its translation: CASSIGSGVYEQYF.

The rearrangement links TRBV7-9 to TRBJ2-7, with D unclear. Trimming took 8 bases from V and 3 from J, leaving 14 bases between them. The CDR3 is made up of 13 amino acids. Germline CDR1 SEHNR, CDR2 FQNEAQ (reference sequence). The CDR3 region is CASVSGSRYEQYF. The CDR3 region has the DNA TGTGCCAGCGTCTCCGGGTCCCGCTACGAGCAGTACTTC.

CDR3 in amino acids: CASSLEGGYSNEQFF. CDR3 DNA sequence: TGCGCCAGCAGCTTGGAAGGGGGGTATTCCAATGAGCAGTTCTTC. V gene TRBV5-1 combines with J gene TRBJ2-1, with D tentatively TRBD1 or TRBD2 (6 bases each). The CDR3 extends over 15 amino acids. The ends were cut back, 0 bases at V and 6 bases at J, with 13 bases in the middle. The germline CDR1 and CDR2 sequences are SGHRS and YFSETQ.

The rearrangement uses TRBV6-4 and TRBJ1-5; 8 nucleotides agree with TRBD1. Germline lookup yields CDR1 MRHNA and CDR2 SNTAGT. V trimming: 6 bases; J trimming: 7 bases; junction bases outside the gene matches: 14. This CDR3 is built from 16 residues. The CDR3 sequence: CASSAQSDRGRQPQHF. CDR3 sequence (DNA): TGTGCCAGCAGCGCCCAATCCGACAGGGGACGACAGCCCCAGCATTTT.

V is TRBV19 and J is TRBJ1-3; no clear D gene. The CDR3 runs 15 residues. Germline assignment: CDR1 LNHDA and CDR2 SQIVND (reference sequence). V was pared by 4 bases and J by 0 bases, with 10 bases between. The CDR3 is CASSTTVNSGNTIYF. CDR3 DNA sequence: TGTGCCAGTAGTACGACCGTTAACTCTGGAAACACCATATATTTT.

This chain uses TRBV7-2 with TRBJ2-2; no definite D call. The CDR3 runs 14 residues. V was clipped by 0 bases and J by 5 bases, with 7 bases between them. Germline CDR1 is SGHTA and CDR2 is FQGNSA. In DNA, the CDR3 is TGTGCCAGCAGCTTAGCAGGTCCGACCGGGGAGCTGTTTTTT. Encoded protein: CASSLAGPTGELFF.

The chain uses TRBV7-9 and TRBJ1-2; the match to TRBD1 covers 10 bases. J gave up 6 bases and V 4 bases, and 8 bases lay outside the gene matches. There are 15 residues in the CDR3. Germline-derived CDR1 and CDR2 are SEHNR and FQNEAQ (reference sequence). The CDR3 DNA reads as TGTGCCAGCAGCTCGCCGACAGGGGGCGCGAATGGCTACACCTTC. Protein sequence: CASSSPTGGANGYTF.